Listed below are T cell receptor beta chains from one sample, sequenced in a study of blood T cell repertoires in COVID-19. Clones were read by immunoSEQ multiplex PCR, and TCRdb kept only the in-frame ones, dropping some. The repertoire holds 200,000 or so clones, with around nine tenths as singletons. The sample taken for sequencing was peripheral blood. Receptor source: a man aged 55 to 70 who had recovered from COVID-19. The CDR3 runs from the conserved cysteine through the conserved F or W. The order of the fields is V gene, J gene, D gene, clone size, CDR3 protein, CDR3 DNA. The D gene is left open where the match is weak. The size field is filled for only some rows; it gives once, few, many or a size class.

TRBV7-8	TRBJ1-5	TRBD1	NA	CASSLVNRGQPQHF	TGTGCCAGCAGCTTAGTGAACAGGGGCCAGCCCCAGCATTTT
TRBV6-5	TRBJ1-2	TRBD1	NA	CASKTGTDYGYTF	TGTGCCAGCAAAACCGGGACAGATTATGGCTACACCTTC
TRBV5-1	TRBJ1-5	TRBD1	NA	CASSLGPGQDTQPQHF	TGCGCCAGCAGCTTGGGGCCGGGACAGGATACTCAGCCCCAGCATTTT
TRBV6-5	TRBJ1-5	TRBD1	NA	CASSQGAGQPQHF	TGTGCCAGCAGTCAGGGGGCGGGTCAGCCCCAGCATTTT
TRBV4-3	TRBJ2-2	NA	NA	CASSQFYPPGGPNTGELFF	TGCGCCAGCAGCCAATTCTACCCACCAGGGGGGCCGAACACCGGGGAGCTGTTTTTT
TRBV5-4	TRBJ2-3	TRBD2	NA	CASSLTSGGTDTQYF	TGTGCCAGCAGCTTGACTAGCGGGGGAACAGATACGCAGTATTTT
TRBV11-3	TRBJ2-1	NA	few	CASSSSGLSSYNEQFF	TGTGCCAGCAGCTCCAGCGGGTTGAGCTCCTACAATGAGCAGTTCTTC
TRBV4-3	TRBJ1-1	NA	NA	CASSQATGNTEAFF	TGCGCCAGCAGCCAAGCGACAGGGAACACTGAAGCTTTCTTT
TRBV7-2	TRBJ2-3	NA	NA	CASSLDPKDTQYF	TGTGCCAGCAGCTTAGATCCTAAAGATACGCAGTATTTT
TRBV27	TRBJ2-1	TRBD2	NA	CASSSPASGRGEQFF	TGTGCCAGCAGTTCCCCGGCGAGCGGGAGGGGTGAGCAGTTCTTC
TRBV7-3	TRBJ2-3	TRBD1	NA	CASSVDRSNTDTQYF	TGTGCCAGCAGCGTGGACAGGAGTAACACAGATACGCAGTATTTT
TRBV12-3/TRBV12-4	TRBJ2-1	NA	NA	CASTLLRGNEQFF	TGTGCCAGCACCCTCCTCAGGGGAAATGAGCAGTTCTTC
TRBV7-8	TRBJ1-1	NA	NA	CASSLVPGGTEAFF	TGTGCCAGCAGCTTAGTTCCCGGGGGAACTGAAGCTTTCTTT
TRBV5-5	TRBJ1-2	NA	NA	CASSPVLTDIYGYTF	TGTGCCAGCAGCCCGGTTCTGACAGATATCTATGGCTACACCTTC
TRBV6-5	TRBJ2-7	TRBD1	NA	CASRDPGQGIRQYF	TGTGCCAGCAGGGATCCGGGACAGGGGATACGGCAGTACTTC
TRBV30	TRBJ1-6	NA	once	CAWSVRDNSPLHF	TGTGCCTGGAGTGTACGGGATAATTCACCCCTCCACTTT
TRBV5-5	TRBJ2-5	NA	NA	CASSLGRGNGETQYF	TGTGCCAGCAGCTTGGGAAGGGGGAATGGGGAGACCCAGTACTTC
TRBV11-3	TRBJ2-2	NA	NA	CASSSGEGAGPTGELFF	TGTGCCAGCAGCTCCGGAGAGGGTGCAGGACCCACCGGGGAGCTGTTTTTT
TRBV5-1	TRBJ1-6	TRBD1	NA	CASRGQGVSPLHF	TGCGCCAGCAGGGGACAGGGGGTTTCACCCCTCCACTTT
TRBV6-5	TRBJ1-3	NA	NA	CASRATGSSGNTIYF	TGTGCCAGCAGGGCTACAGGGAGCTCTGGAAACACCATATATTTT
TRBV20-1	TRBJ2-5	NA	NA	CSARRGETQYF	TGCAGTGCTCGAAGAGGAGAGACCCAGTACTTC
TRBV6-5	TRBJ2-7	NA	NA	CAIRDRSSYEQYF	TGTGCCATCCGAGACAGATCCTCCTACGAGCAGTACTTC
TRBV3-1/TRBV3-2	TRBJ1-2	NA	once	CASSRDSGTLNGYTF	TGTGCCAGCAGCCGAGACTCCGGGACACTCAATGGCTACACCTTC
TRBV5-6	TRBJ1-6	TRBD1	once	CASSPDRGGNSPLHF	TGTGCCAGCAGCCCGGACAGGGGCGGGAATTCACCCCTCCACTTT
TRBV30	TRBJ2-7	TRBD1	NA	CAWNRQGTAYEQYF	TGTGCCTGGAATAGACAGGGTACGGCCTACGAGCAGTACTTC
TRBV6-5	TRBJ2-4	TRBD1	NA	CASSYTQGAKNIQYF	TGTGCCAGCAGTTACACACAGGGGGCCAAAAACATTCAGTACTTC
TRBV5-1	TRBJ1-3	NA	NA	CASSPDGSSGNTIYF	TGCGCCAGCAGTCCTGACGGGAGCTCTGGAAACACCATATATTTT
TRBV6-2/TRBV6-3	TRBJ2-1	TRBD2	NA	CASSTPLGGSYNEQFF	TGTGCCAGCAGTACCCCCCTGGGCGGGAGTTACAATGAGCAGTTCTTC
TRBV3-1/TRBV3-2	TRBJ2-1	TRBD2	NA	CASSQDSTSGEQFF	TGTGCCAGCAGCCAAGATTCAACTAGCGGGGAGCAGTTCTTC
TRBV28	TRBJ1-5	NA	NA	CASRTVDQPQHF	TGTGCCAGTCGGACTGTCGATCAGCCCCAGCATTTT
TRBV28	TRBJ2-1	TRBD2	NA	CASSKGGGRGRYNEQFF	TGTGCCAGCAGCAAAGGTGGCGGGAGGGGCAGGTACAATGAGCAGTTCTTC
TRBV9	TRBJ1-5	TRBD1	few	CASSGTGSGNQPQHF	TGTGCCAGCAGCGGGACAGGGTCGGGCAATCAGCCCCAGCATTTT
TRBV18	TRBJ1-2	NA	NA	CASSREINYGYTF	TGTGCCAGCTCAAGGGAGATTAACTATGGCTACACCTTC
TRBV9	TRBJ1-6	TRBD1	NA	CASTSQGGAGSPLHF	TGTGCCAGCACCTCACAGGGGGGGGCCGGTTCACCCCTCCACTTT
TRBV7-9	TRBJ1-1	NA	NA	CASSSSGWRSFTEAFF	TGTGCCAGCAGCTCCTCGGGGTGGAGGTCGTTCACTGAAGCTTTCTTT
TRBV15	TRBJ2-1	NA	once	CATSSRGAANEQFF	TGTGCCACCAGCAGCCGGGGGGCGGCAAATGAGCAGTTCTTC
TRBV28	TRBJ1-6	NA	NA	CASIQGGSDSPLHF	TGTGCCAGCATCCAAGGGGGAAGCGATTCACCCCTCCACTTT